Sequencing of this T cell receptor (beta chain) was carried out in a study of response to subunit inactivated influenza vaccine. Points from the study as a whole: Authors suggested seasonal influenza vaccinations each recruit few new T cells.

A single record per CDR3 protein comes from TCRdb applying MiXCR to the RT-PCR reads. Among under 850,000 distinct CDR3 sequences listed, about a fifth were seen once. The V end lost 5 bases, the J end lost 4 bases, and 18 bases lay between the germline ends. The germline V gene encodes CDR1 MNHNS and CDR2 SASEGT. The CDR3 contains 16 residues. This clonotype was seen more than once but under ten times. Its antigen is as yet unknown. This sequence joins TRBV6-1 and TRBJ2-1; D possibly corresponds to TRBD1 (6 bases). Sequences were derived from PBMCs from blood, sampled more than 4 days after vaccination. The clonotype was recovered from a middle-aged man who received an inactivated influenza vaccine. CDR3 nucleotide sequence: TGTGCCAGCAGTCTAGGATTGAGGCAGGGGTACAATGAGCAGTTCTTC. It encodes CASSLGLRQGYNEQFF.